There are many counts of the clone carrying this TCR beta chain. Its antigen remains unknown. The sample is drawn from a study of spatial heterogeneity in lung cancer. Germline V gives CDR1 DFQATT, CDR2 SNEGSKA (reference sequence). The CDR3 sequence is 14 residues long. Trimming took 0 bases from V and 6 from J, leaving 13 bases between them. TCR cDNA molecules each carried a unique molecular identifier. TCRdb ran MiXCR on the 5' RACE reads and lists one entry per CDR3 protein. Among about 50,000 distinct CDR3 sequences listed, 7.5% to 9% were seen once. Study observations and caveats: More often at tumor resection than at routine follow-up, ubiquitous expanded tumor TCRs were detected in the blood.

Time point here: sample taken at primary tumor resection. The sequenced material consisted of unsorted whole RNA from tumor, nontumor lung or frozen PBMC. The approximately 72 donors had untreated early-stage non-small cell lung cancer. The sequenced sample was PBMCs, obtained at surgery. The genes are TRBV20-1 and TRBJ2-3; D is unresolved. The TCR comes from a female donor with early-stage non-small cell lung cancer. As DNA, the CDR3 is TGCAGTGCTAGAGATATACGGGTTCCGGATACGCAGTATTTT. Protein product: CSARDIRVPDTQYF.